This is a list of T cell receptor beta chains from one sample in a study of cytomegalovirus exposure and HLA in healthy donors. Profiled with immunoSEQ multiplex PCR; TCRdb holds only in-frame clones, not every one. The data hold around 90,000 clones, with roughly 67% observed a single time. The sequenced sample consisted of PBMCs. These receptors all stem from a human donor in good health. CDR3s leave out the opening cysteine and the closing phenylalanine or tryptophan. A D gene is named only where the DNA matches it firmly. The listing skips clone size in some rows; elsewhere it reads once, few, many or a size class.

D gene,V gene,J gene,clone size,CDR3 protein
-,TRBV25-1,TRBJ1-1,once,ASSEYAGENTEAF
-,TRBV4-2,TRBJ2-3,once,ASSQGLITDTQY
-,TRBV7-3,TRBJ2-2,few,ASSFAGSNTGELF
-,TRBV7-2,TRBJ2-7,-,ASSRGSYEQY
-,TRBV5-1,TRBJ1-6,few,ASSLQSLTHNSPLH
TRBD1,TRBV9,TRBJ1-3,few,ASSVSGTGGANTIY
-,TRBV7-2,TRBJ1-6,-,ASSFVGGFNSPLH
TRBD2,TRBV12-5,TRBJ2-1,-,ASGLLGSGGPSSYNEQF
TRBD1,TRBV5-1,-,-,ASSFLSPGQGGDEQY
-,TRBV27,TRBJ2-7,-,ASSFVGASYEQY
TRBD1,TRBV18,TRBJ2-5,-,ASSWDRGLSETQY
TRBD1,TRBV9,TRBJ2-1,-,ASSVSHGQGTYNEQF
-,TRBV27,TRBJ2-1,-,ASSLFLVTDEQF
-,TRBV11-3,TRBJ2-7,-,ASSFVVGGEQY
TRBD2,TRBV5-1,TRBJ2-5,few,ASSPRGVQETQY
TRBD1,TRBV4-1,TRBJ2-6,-,ASSQEAFAGQAPSGANVLT
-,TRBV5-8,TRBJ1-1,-,ASSLILNTEAF
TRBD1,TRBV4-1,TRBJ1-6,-,ASSPLLGQGNSPLH
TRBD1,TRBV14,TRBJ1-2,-,ASSANRGGGYT
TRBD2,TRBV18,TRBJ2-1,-,ASSITSGEYSEQF
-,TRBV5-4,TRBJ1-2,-,ASSLAGGAGGYT
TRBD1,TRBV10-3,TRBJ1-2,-,AIYRGPFNGYT
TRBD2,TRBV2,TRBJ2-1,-,ASSRSSGYNEQF
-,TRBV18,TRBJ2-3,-,ASSQRQSTDTQY
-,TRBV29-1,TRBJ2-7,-,SGGTNSYEQY
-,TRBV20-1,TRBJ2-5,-,SADSQETQY
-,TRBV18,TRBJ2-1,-,ASSPRAARNEQF